This T cell receptor beta chain is from a study of cytomegalovirus exposure and HLA in healthy donors. Study in general: Clustering assigned over 70% of the approximately 370 genotyped donors to the Caucasian-associated ancestry cluster. General study results and limits: 164 TCR beta chains were listed as cytomegalovirus-associated. Within the data, a cluster of highly shared sequence variants was likely a sequencing artifact. A later analysis showed that HLA-associated TCR beta chains had undergone more clonal expansion than equally common others.

As to this clone: The target antigen is unknown.

This PCR relied on a set of 60 Vbeta primers and 13 Jbeta primers. Here immunoSEQ multiplex PCR was the method, and the copy in TCRdb shows in-frame clones only, minus some. Among fewer than 90,000 clones listed, roughly 80% were seen once. Sequenced sample: PBMCs. The receptor's source is a young man in good health and CMV-seropositive.

In nucleotides, the CDR3 is TGTGCCTGGAGTGTACCGGGATCAACTAATGAAAAACTGTTTTTT. It yields the protein CAWSVPGSTNEKLFF. The J gene is TRBJ1-4, the V gene TRBV30; no reliable D call. The CDR3 is 15 amino acids. Germline loops: CDR1 GTSNPN, CDR2 SVGIG (reference sequence). Trimming stripped 0 bases from V and 0 bases from J, with 8 bases between. The full variable domain, its missing parts supplied by reference TRBV30 and TRBJ1-4, is SQTIHQWPATLVQPVGSPLSLECTVEGTSNPNLYWYRQAAGRGLQLLFYSVGIGQISSEVPQNLSASRPQDRQFILSSKKLLLSDSGFYLCAWSVPGSTNEKLFFGSGTQLSVL.